The 26 T cell receptor beta chains listed next were all sequenced from one sample in a study of blood T cells in healthy people across ages. Using a J-beta primer mix together with a sample-barcoded 5' primer, a second PCR was run for about 6 to 11 cycles. TCRdb analysed the 5' RACE reads with MiXCR anew, one entry per CDR3 protein. In the table there are around 1,800,000 distinct CDR3 sequences, 30% to 40% of which are singletons. The sample was blood. All receptors come from a human donor in good health.

As to this clonotype: The germline gene is not matched at one end of the junction; a read error may be the cause. The chain couples TRBV6-2 or TRBV6-3 to TRBJ2-3; the D gene is possibly TRBD2 (5 bases). CDR3 length: 14 amino acids. Germline-derived CDR1 and CDR2 are MNHEY and SVGEGT. The CDR3 region is CDSSWSGVTYTQYF. DNA for the CDR3: TGTGACAGCAGTTGGTCCGGGGTCACCTATACGCAGTATTTT.

The chain uses TRBV7-2 and TRBJ2-7, with D uncertain. TRBJ2-4 explains the end of the DNA better; the J call may be wrong. This CDR3 region has 13 residues. Germline V lookup: CDR1 SGHTA, CDR2 FQGNSA. The CDR3 sequence: CASSPGHQGIQYF. The DNA for the CDR3 is TGTGCCAGCAGTCCCGGGCACCAAGGCATTCAGTACTTC.

The chain recombines TRBV20-1 with TRBJ1-5, with D perhaps TRBD1 (5 bases). Trimming took 4 bases from V and 6 from J, leaving 13 bases between them. CDR3 length equals 13 residues. The germline V gene encodes CDR1 DFQATT and CDR2 SNEGSKA (reference sequence). In DNA form, the CDR3 reads TGCAGTGCTAAGACAGTGAACGGTCAGCCCCAGCATTTT. It specifies CSAKTVNGQPQHF.

The chain uses TRBV4-3 and TRBJ2-1; possible D gene TRBD1, 6 bases. Germline V gene lookup returns CDR1 LGHNA and CDR2 YSLEER. Between the trimmed V and J ends, which lost 1 base and 2 bases, there was a span of 9 bases. CDR3 length: 15 residues. This CDR3 reads CASSQGRGPYNEQFF. CDR3 nucleotides: TGCGCCAGCAGCCAAGGCAGGGGCCCCTACAATGAGCAGTTCTTC.

This clonotype was counted between two and nine times. The V call is TRBV4-2, the J call TRBJ2-1; TRBD2 aligns across 8 bases. The CDR3 has 16 residues. J was trimmed by 0 bases and V by 6 bases; bases with no gene match: 7. Germline assignment: CDR1 LGHNA and CDR2 YNFKEQ. CDR3 nucleotides: TGTGCCAGCAGTCCCCAAGCGGGGGACTCCTACAATGAGCAGTTCTTC. Translating it yields CASSPQAGDSYNEQFF.

This chain links TRBV7-2 with TRBJ2-2; a possible D gene is TRBD1 (7 bases). This CDR3 contains 14 residues. The germline V gene has CDR1 SGHTA and CDR2 FQGNSA. V was cut by 5 bases and J by 7 bases, with 14 bases left in between. The chain's CDR3 is CASSRDREDGELFF. The DNA of the CDR3 is TGTGCCAGCAGCCGAGACAGGGAGGACGGGGAGCTGTTTTTT.

This clonotype was detected a few times. V usage is TRBV5-6 and J usage is TRBJ1-1; no clear D. CDR1 is SGHDT, CDR2 YYEEEE, per germline. Trimming cost V 4 bases and J 1 base, with 8 bases left between them. CDR3 length: 13 amino acids. The DNA of the CDR3 is TGTGCCAGCAGCGGAGAAACGAACACTGAAGCTTTCTTT. Protein: CASSGETNTEAFF.

The J gene is TRBJ2-2, the V gene TRBV24-1, with a possible D match to TRBD1 (5 bases). The CDR3 spans 13 residues. V lost 8 bases to trimming and J lost 2 bases, with 8 bases between them. Germline V gene data show CDR1 as KGHDR and CDR2 as SFDVKD. The CDR3 region is CATKGRNTGELFF. In nucleotides, the CDR3 is TGTGCCACCAAGGGGCGCAACACCGGGGAGCTGTTTTTT.

Only a few counts were recorded for this clonotype. The CDR3 is CASSITALAGGPSYYNEQFF. In DNA form, the CDR3 reads TGTGCCAGCAGCATAACCGCTCTAGCGGGGGGGCCCAGCTATTACAATGAGCAGTTCTTC. The chain joins TRBV7-2 to TRBJ2-1, with 12 positions matching TRBD2. V lost 5 bases to trimming and J lost 4 bases; unmatched junction nucleotides: 18. Per germline, CDR1 SGHTA and CDR2 FQGNSA. CDR3 length equals 20 residues.

This chain connects TRBV7-2 to TRBJ2-1, with 7 bases that match TRBD2. The CDR3 has 14 amino acids. J gave up 3 bases and V 4 bases, and 3 bases lay outside the gene matches. Per germline, CDR1 SGHTA and CDR2 FQGNSA. CDR3 amino acids: CASSSSGYYNEQFF. The DNA for the CDR3 is TGTGCCAGCAGCTCTAGCGGTTACTACAATGAGCAGTTCTTC.

This chain links TRBV21-1 with TRBJ1-4; the DNA was not compared with TRBD1, the D call given in the table. TRBV21-1 is marked as a pseudogene. The CDR3 contains 16 residues. The CDR3 sequence is CASSKDACRADRKLFF. Here the CDR3 DNA reads TGTGCCAGCAGCAAAGATGCTTGCAGGGCTGATAGAAAACTGTTTTTT.

V usage is TRBV4-3 and J usage is TRBJ2-7; tentative D call: TRBD2 (5 bases). Per germline, CDR1 LGHNA and CDR2 YSLEER. This CDR3 is built from 16 residues. Trimming took off 0 bases at V and 0 bases at J, with 12 bases between the two ends. The CDR3 DNA reads TGCGCCAGCAGCCAAGATGTAGGAGGTTACTCCTACGAGCAGTACTTC. It yields the protein CASSQDVGGYSYEQYF.

This clonotype was counted a single time. This CDR3 is CASSFSRTASYEQYF. The CDR3 region has the DNA TGTGCCAGCAGCTTTTCCCGGACAGCCTCCTACGAGCAGTACTTC. The chain is built from TRBV7-8 and TRBJ2-4; D possibly corresponds to TRBD1 (6 bases). TRBJ2-7 explains the end of the DNA better; the J call may be wrong. The CDR3 contains 15 residues. The germline CDR1 and CDR2 sequences are SGHVS and FQNEAQ.

This clonotype appeared once. The rearrangement links TRBV5-1 to TRBJ2-1; D is possibly TRBD2 (6 bases). In germline, CDR1 is SGHRS, CDR2 YFSETQ. V lost 4 bases, J lost 6 bases, and 20 bases lay in between. CDR3 length: 16 amino acids. CDR3 in DNA: TGCGCCAGCAGCACGCCGTCGGGGGATTTCGGCAATGAGCAGTTCTTC. As protein: CASSTPSGDFGNEQFF.

The sample holds a few counts of this clonotype. The chain recombines TRBV20-1 with TRBJ2-5; D is unclear. This CDR3 has 13 amino acids. The V gene lost 4 bases and the J gene lost 8 bases, with 17 bases spanning the gap. Germline V gene sequence: CDR1 DFQATT, CDR2 SNEGSKA (reference sequence). This CDR3 is CSATVGNSATQYF. The CDR3 DNA is TGCAGTGCTACCGTTGGGAATTCGGCCACCCAGTACTTC.

This CDR3 is CATSDPTSGGYNEQFF. DNA for the CDR3: TGTGCCACCAGTGACCCTACTAGCGGGGGATACAATGAGCAGTTCTTC. The rearrangement links TRBV24-1 to TRBJ2-1; 11 bases match TRBD2. In germline, CDR1 is KGHDR, CDR2 SFDVKD. This CDR3 has 16 residues. The trim removed 4 bases at V and 4 bases at J, leaving 5 bases unmatched.

This chain uses TRBV20-1 with TRBJ2-5; D call uncertain. CDR1 DFQATT and CDR2 SNEGSKA come from the germline V gene (reference sequence). V was shortened by 2 bases and J by 5 bases, with 12 bases between the two germline ends. This CDR3 is 13 amino acids long. The CDR3 region is CSARFVPRETQYF. For the CDR3, the DNA is TGCAGTGCTAGATTCGTCCCCCGGGAGACCCAGTACTTC.

This clonotype has only a few counts. The CDR3 sequence is CASTGHPGGNEQFF. The CDR3 nucleotides read TGTGCCAGCACCGGACACCCGGGAGGCAATGAGCAGTTCTTC. The rearrangement joins TRBV28 to TRBJ2-1, with 7 positions matching TRBD2. CDR1 MDHEN and CDR2 SYDVKM come from the germline V gene. Losses at the gene ends were 7 bases for V and 6 bases for J; bases not matched to a gene: 9. The CDR3 contains 14 residues.

This clonotype was seen a few times. The genes are TRBV2 and TRBJ2-3; D not resolved. This CDR3 is built from 14 residues. The V end lost 4 bases, the J end lost 2 bases, and 10 bases lay between the germline ends. Germline CDR1 and CDR2: SNHLY and FYNNEI. CDR3 residues: CASSVTSDTDTQYF. The CDR3 region has the DNA TGTGCCAGCAGTGTTACTTCCGACACAGATACGCAGTATTTT.

Details on this clonotype: Germline is not matched at one junction end, which may reflect a read error. The V and J genes are TRBV9 and TRBJ2-1, with D perhaps TRBD1 (5 bases). Germline CDR1 and CDR2: SGDLS and YYNGEE. The CDR3 loop spans 15 amino acids. The CDR3 reads CASSAGQGRNNGQFF. CDR3 nucleotides: TGTGCCAGCAGCGCAGGGCAGGGTCGAAACAATGGGCAGTTCTTC.

In its sample, this clonotype was seen a few times. This chain connects TRBV3-1 to TRBJ2-1; D is ambiguous. The CDR3 runs to 15 residues. The germline V gene has CDR1 LGHDT and CDR2 YNNKEL (reference sequence). Deletions cut 1 base from V and 3 bases from J, with 10 bases between. CDR3 bases: TGTGCCAGCAGCCAAGGGCCAATTCGCTACAATGAGCAGTTCTTC. As protein: CASSQGPIRYNEQFF.

Only a few counts were recorded for this clonotype. The rearrangement links TRBV27 to TRBJ1-5, with D unclear. The CDR3 consists of 13 residues. Germline CDR1 reads MNHEY; CDR2 reads SMNVEV (reference sequence). V was clipped by 2 bases and J by 5 bases, with 7 bases between them. The CDR3, as DNA: TGTGCCAGCAGTTTAAAGAGGTATCAGCCCCAGCATTTT. Protein: CASSLKRYQPQHF.

This clonotype has only a few counts. This sequence joins TRBV20-1 and TRBJ1-5; TRBD1 might be the D (6 bases). Trimming took 1 base from V and 7 from J, leaving 20 bases between them. Germline CDR1 is DFQATT and CDR2 is SNEGSKA (reference sequence). The CDR3 is made up of 16 amino acids. Here the CDR3 DNA reads TGCAGTGCTAGAGTGGGCTCAGGGGCTGCAGAACAGCCCCAGCATTTT. Its translation: CSARVGSGAAEQPQHF.

This clonotype was recorded a few times. The rearrangement uses TRBV12-3 or TRBV12-4 and TRBJ2-3, with 11 bases matching TRBD2. This CDR3 is built from 15 residues. Trimming cost V 6 bases and J 5 bases; bases outside gene matches: 7. CDR3: CASRAGLAAGDTQYF. The CDR3 DNA reads as TGTGCCAGCAGGGCGGGACTAGCGGCAGGAGATACGCAGTATTTT.

The chain links TRBV10-3 to TRBJ2-5; D gene ambiguous. Germline-derived CDR1 and CDR2 are ENHRY and SYGVKD. V shed 3 bases and J shed 5 bases, with 10 bases lying between them. This CDR3 comprises 13 residues. CDR3 sequence reads: CAISDTGVETQYF. Here the CDR3 DNA reads TGTGCCATCAGTGATACGGGCGTTGAGACCCAGTACTTC.

The chain couples TRBV4-2 to TRBJ2-5; D ambiguous. V lost 0 bases and J 4 bases, leaving 9 bases between the germline ends. The V gene's germline CDR1 is LGHNA and CDR2 YNFKEQ. The CDR3 is 14 residues long. The CDR3 bases are TGTGCCAGCAGCCAAGATCGACGGGCAGAGACCCAGTACTTC. Translating it yields CASSQDRRAETQYF.